This T cell receptor beta chain is from a study of blood T cell repertoires in COVID-19. Study-level information: Samples came from the United States, Italy and Spain, spanning acute and convalescent COVID-19.

In the original workflow: The authors estimated nucleated cell counts from reference gene primer amplification. Here immunoSEQ multiplex PCR was the method, and the copy in TCRdb shows in-frame clones only, minus some. The V and J calls and clone size were taken over from that table, and D and trimming were inferred from the DNA. The sample gives about 200,000 clones, roughly 88% of which show up once; 18% is in the top ten. The V end lost 0 bases, the J end lost 2 bases, and 11 bases lay between the germline ends. This CDR3 contains 16 residues. Germline-derived CDR1 and CDR2 are MNHEY and SVGEGT. The clonotype comes from a man in his forties or fifties with COVID-19, enrolled during active disease. The chain is built from TRBV6-2 or TRBV6-3 and TRBJ1-5; D call uncertain. The specimen sequenced was peripheral blood. The CDR3 nucleotides are TGTGCCAGCAGTTACTCTCCCCGGGGAGGCAATCAGCCCCAGCATTTT. Translated: CASSYSPRGGNQPQHF.